The present T cell receptor beta chain was sequenced within a study of PD-1 blockade in classical Hodgkin lymphoma. Sample time point: cycle 4 day 1 (C4D1), after less than 7 weeks of nivolumab. All trial patients relapsed after autologous stem cell transplantation. Data came from immunoSEQ multiplex PCR; TCRdb stores just in-frame clones and leaves some out. The table includes tens of thousands of clones, roughly 87% detected once. V lost 3 bases and J lost 0, with 9 bases in between. Germline CDR1 MNHEY, CDR2 SMNVEV (reference sequence). The CDR3 length is 16 residues. This sequence joins TRBV27 and TRBJ2-6, with D hard to call. The sequencing used peripheral blood mononuclear cells (PBMCs), collected before the fourth cycle of nivolumab. This TCR came from a human donor with classical Hodgkin lymphoma. The CDR3 sequence is CASSFGQISGANVLTF. In DNA form, the CDR3 reads TGTGCCAGCAGTTTTGGGCAGATCTCTGGGGCCAACGTCCTGACTTTC.